These 15 T cell receptor beta chains were sequenced from one sample in a study of T cell repertoires in cytomegalovirus infection. For these receptors, no antigen is known. MiXCR was run by TCRdb on the reads, yielding one entry per CDR3 protein. Here the sample spans about 110,000 distinct CDR3 sequences, less than 30% being singletons. The material sequenced was CD8+ T cells from cultured PBMCs, taken from culture after CMV antigen stimulation. These receptors were obtained from a human donor in good health (CMV status not recorded). Some clones in this sample may be carry-over from other donors' samples.

V usage is TRBV7-8 and J usage is TRBJ2-2, with 8 nucleotides matching TRBD1. V was clipped by 4 bases and J by 4 bases; unmatched bases: 5. Germline assignment: CDR1 SGHVS and CDR2 FQNEAQ. CDR3 length: 15 amino acids. The DNA of the CDR3 is TGTGCCAGCAGCTGGACAGGGCGAGGCACCGGGGAGCTGTTTTTT. It codes for CASSWTGRGTGELFF.

The chain carries TRBV7-9 and TRBJ1-5, with 9 nucleotides matching TRBD1. The J segment lost 5 bases and the V segment lost 5 bases, leaving 1 base of the junction unmatched. The CDR3 is made up of 13 amino acids. In germline, CDR1 is SEHNR, CDR2 FQNEAQ (reference sequence). The CDR3 coding sequence is TGTGCCAGCAGCCGACAGGGGGATCAGCCCCAGCATTTT. Translating it yields CASSRQGDQPQHF.

The chain has TRBV7-9 and TRBJ2-1; 7 bases agree with TRBD1. The CDR3 sequence is 14 residues long. V trimming: 5 bases; J trimming: 5 bases; junction bases outside the gene matches: 6. Germline CDR1 is SEHNR and CDR2 is FQNEAQ (reference sequence). CDR3 coding DNA: TGTGCCAGCAGCACCGGGACAGAGGACAATGAGCAGTTCTTC. This encodes CASSTGTEDNEQFF.

This clonotype has just a few counts. The chain links TRBV7-9 to TRBJ2-2; D is undetermined. Germline assignment: CDR1 SEHNR and CDR2 FQNEAQ (reference sequence). V lost 1 base and J lost 5, with 8 bases in between. This CDR3 has 14 residues. This chain's CDR3 is CASSLDASTGELFF. Here the CDR3 DNA reads TGTGCCAGCAGCTTAGACGCCTCTACCGGGGAGCTGTTTTTT.

The rearrangement joins TRBV19 to TRBJ2-7, with D hard to call. This CDR3 has 14 residues. Trimming stripped 1 base from V and 5 bases from J, with 12 bases between. Germline values: CDR1 LNHDA, CDR2 SQIVND (reference sequence). The CDR3 protein is CASSIGTPAHEQYF. Written as DNA, the CDR3 is TGTGCCAGTAGTATAGGCACACCCGCCCACGAGCAGTACTTC.

As to this clonotype: This may be a read error, as it is one base from a much larger clone. This sequence joins TRBV6-6 and TRBJ2-3; 9 bases align to TRBD1. With V trimmed by 6 bases and J by 5 bases, 15 bases remained unmatched. This CDR3 has 17 amino acids. Germline-derived CDR1 and CDR2 are MNHNY and SVGAGI (reference sequence). This CDR3 reads CASRIPVGTGIRDTQYF. The DNA for the CDR3 is TGTGCCAGCAGAATACCTGTCGGGACAGGGATAAGAGATACGCAGTATTTT.

The V gene is TRBV11-3, the J gene TRBJ2-7; 7 nucleotides match TRBD1. The CDR3 is 13 residues long. Germline lookup yields CDR1 SGHNT and CDR2 YENEEA. V lost 4 bases, J lost 5 bases, and 5 bases stayed unmatched. The CDR3 DNA follows: TGTGCCAGCAGCTCCGAAGGGGGCGACGAGCAGTACTTC. It is translated as CASSSEGGDEQYF.

J is TRBJ1-5 and V is TRBV6-6; 10 bases agree with TRBD1. V lost 6 bases and J lost 2; bases outside the gene matches: 7. This CDR3 spans 16 amino acids. Germline lookup yields CDR1 MNHNY and CDR2 SVGAGI (reference sequence). CDR3 DNA sequence: TGTGCCAGCAGCGAGACAGGGGGCGCGGGCAATCAGCCCCAGCATTTT. Its protein is CASSETGGAGNQPQHF.

This clonotype was observed a handful of times. V usage is TRBV19 and J usage is TRBJ2-1; possibly TRBD1 or TRBD2 for D (5 bases each). The germline gives CDR1 LNHDA, CDR2 SQIVND (reference sequence). V lost 5 bases to trimming and J lost 2 bases, with 10 bases between them. The CDR3 is 14 amino acids. The CDR3 DNA follows: TGTGCCAGTAGTGAGGGGTCCACCTACAATGAGCAGTTCTTC. Its translation is CASSEGSTYNEQFF.

The rearrangement uses TRBV7-8 and TRBJ2-5; D may be TRBD2 (5 bases). Germline loops: CDR1 SGHVS, CDR2 FQNEAQ. The ends were cut back, 5 bases at V and 5 bases at J, with 21 bases in the middle. The CDR3 runs to 16 residues. CDR3 in DNA: TGTGCCAGCAGCGTACAACCGGGGAGTAACATTGAGACCCAGTACTTC. It yields the protein CASSVQPGSNIETQYF.

The gene calls are TRBV19 and TRBJ2-1; D may be TRBD1 (6 bases). V lost 3 bases and J 4 bases, leaving 13 bases between the germline ends. Germline CDR1 reads LNHDA; CDR2 reads SQIVND (reference sequence). The CDR3 has 15 residues. CDR3 nucleotides: TGTGCCAGTAGTATCTGGGGACAAGGGTACAATGAGCAGTTCTTC. Amino acid sequence: CASSIWGQGYNEQFF.

The V and J genes are TRBV19 and TRBJ2-1; TRBD1 agrees at 11 bases. V shed 3 bases and J 4 bases; nucleotides not matched to a gene: 8. The CDR3 runs to 17 residues. The germline gives CDR1 LNHDA, CDR2 SQIVND (reference sequence). CDR3 loop: CASSIQDRGRLYNEQFF. Written as DNA, the CDR3 is TGTGCCAGTAGTATCCAGGACAGGGGGCGGCTTTACAATGAGCAGTTCTTC.

In this sample, this clonotype turned up a few times. The rearrangement joins TRBV24-1 to TRBJ1-5; D possibly corresponds to TRBD1 (5 bases). Germline lookup yields CDR1 KGHDR and CDR2 SFDVKD. V gave up 3 bases and J gave up 0 bases, with 14 bases separating them. The CDR3 is made up of 17 amino acids. The CDR3: CATSDPDSQYSNQPQHF. Written as DNA, the CDR3 is TGTGCCACCAGTGATCCCGACAGCCAATATAGCAATCAGCCCCAGCATTTT.

The genes are TRBV9 and TRBJ2-3; D unclear. V gave up 0 bases and J gave up 2 bases, with 4 bases separating them. Germline values: CDR1 SGDLS, CDR2 YYNGEE. The CDR3 length is 13 residues. The CDR3 DNA reads TGTGCCAGCAGCGTAGCCGTCACAGATACGCAGTATTTT. Translating gives CASSVAVTDTQYF.

The chain links TRBV5-1 to TRBJ1-1, with D hard to call. CDR1 SGHRS and CDR2 YFSETQ come from the germline V gene. V was shortened by 6 bases and J by 0 bases, with 12 bases between the two germline ends. The CDR3 sequence is 14 residues long. The CDR3 DNA follows: TGCGCCAGCAACATAAACACTTTGAACACTGAAGCTTTCTTT. Translation gives CASNINTLNTEAFF.